The entry below gives a single T cell receptor beta chain sequence along with its context. The target antigen is unknown. This record comes from a study of shared clonotypes between healthy human individuals. The study's findings and limits: In contrast to clonotypes shared by all four donors, non-shared clonotypes had lower generation probabilities. Sorted-subset sequencing, rarefaction showed, was incomplete despite large depth.

The CDR3 is 16 residues long. With 4 bases clipped from V and 4 bases from J, the junction kept 9 bases outside the gene matches. Germline CDR1 and CDR2: SGHTA and FQGNSA. Sequencing was performed with immunoSEQ multiplex PCR; in TCRdb, only in-frame clones are kept and a portion is missing. The sample includes over a million clones, approximately 70% of them seen just once. The TCR was taken from a man aged 18 to 29 in good health. Sequenced input: memory CD4+ T cells sorted from blood. Subset specified: CD45RA-negative fraction. V usage is TRBV7-2 and J usage is TRBJ2-2; 7 bases align to TRBD2. The CDR3 sequence is CASSSPTGGSTGELFF. DNA for the CDR3: TGTGCCAGCAGCTCCCCTACCGGGGGGAGCACCGGGGAGCTGTTTTTT.